The next 24 T cell receptor beta chains were all read from a single sample in a study of T cells in women clearing cervical HPV infection (dated by TCRdb to 2016 to 2019). Library preparation used the immunoSEQ multiplex PCR assay. TCRdb holds this immuneACCESS table with in-frame rearrangements only. Some clones are missing; in checked studies, unresolved V genes explain under half, and the rest has no known cause. This sample's table contains fewer than 35,000 clones. About 4.6% of the sample lies in the top ten. Sequenced material: blood buffy coat. These receptors originate from a woman aged 18-69 years with a cervical HPV16 infection that either progressed to CIN3+ or cleared (not recorded which).

With respect to this clone: One end of the junction does not line up with germline, which may come from a read error. The read finishes 3 residues shy of the CDR3 end, and the germline J gene is used to complete it. Distinct nucleotide sequences in the sample also encode this CDR3. The J gene is TRBJ1-3, the V gene TRBV6-2 or TRBV6-3; a weak D match, TRBD1 (5 bases). From germline, CDR1 is MNHEY and CDR2 SVGEGT. This CDR3 has 11 amino acids. CDR3 in amino acids: CASSYADTIYF. The CDR3 bases that were read are TGTGCCAGCAGTTACGCGGACACA.

With respect to this clone: The missing CDR3 end, 3 residues past where the read stops, is filled in from the germline J gene. The rearrangement uses TRBV20-1 and TRBJ2-4; D might be TRBD1 (5 bases). The CDR3 covers 14 residues. CDR1 is DFQATT and CDR2 is SNEGSKA in the germline V gene (reference sequence). CDR3 residues: CSAREPGPYQPQYF. The sequenced part of the CDR3 DNA is TGCAGTGCTAGAGAGCCAGGGCCATATCAGCCT.

In regard to this clone: The CDR3 is cut off 3 residues early in the read; its end comes from the germline J gene. The chain has TRBV19 and TRBJ1-2, with a possible D match to TRBD1 (6 bases). CDR3 length: 16 residues. The V end lost 8 bases, the J end lost 4 bases, and 23 bases lay between the germline ends. Germline CDR1 is LNHDA and CDR2 is SQIVND (reference sequence). The sequenced CDR3 bases are TGTGCCAGTTCTGAGGGGGATCCCCGGGAGTTCTATGGC. It encodes CASSEGDPREFYG. The CDR3, in full, reads CASSEGDPREFYGYTF.

In the case of this clone: The read comes to an end 3 residues before the CDR3 does, leaving the germline J gene to fill in the end. The chain has TRBV7-8 and TRBJ2-5, with 10 bases identical to TRBD2. Germline V gene sequence: CDR1 SGHVS, CDR2 FQNEAQ. V lost 5 bases and J lost 5; bases outside the gene matches: 8. The CDR3 has 15 residues. This chain's CDR3 is CASSPQASGSETQYF. Incomplete CDR3 DNA: TGTGCCAGCAGCCCACAGGCTAGCGGGAGCGAGACC.

Concerning this clone: The read terminates 3 residues ahead of where the CDR3 ends, so the germline J gene completes it. The chain uses TRBV20-1 and TRBJ2-1; D is unclear. Germline CDR1 reads DFQATT; CDR2 reads SNEGSKA (reference sequence). This CDR3 contains 14 residues. The V and J ends lost 5 bases and 1 base respectively, with 12 bases between them. CDR3: CSAHTPVSYNEQFF. The CDR3 bases that were read are TGCAGTGCTCATACACCCGTTTCCTACAATGAG.

Concerning this clone: Read coverage stops 3 residues before the CDR3 terminus; the germline J gene supplies the remainder. The V and J genes are TRBV6-1 and TRBJ1-5, with D possibly being TRBD1 (5 bases). Trimming took off 2 bases at V and 2 bases at J, with 7 bases between the two ends. CDR3 size: 14 residues. Germline V gene lookup returns CDR1 MNHNS and CDR2 SASEGT. The DNA read from the CDR3 is TGTGCCAGCAGTGAACTAGGGGGCAATCAGCCC. It encodes CASSELGGNQP. From start to end, the CDR3 is CASSELGGNQPQHF.

A word on this clone: The CDR3 end falls 3 residues outside the read, so it is completed with the germline J gene. The chain couples TRBV5-5 to TRBJ1-1; no definite D call. This CDR3 region has 12 residues. Germline CDR1 is SGHKS and CDR2 is YYEKEE (reference sequence). The CDR3 region is CASSLGVGEAFF. CDR3 bases read: TGTGCCAGCAGCTTGGGGGTCGGGGAA. The variable domain in full, with the rest retrieved from reference TRBV5-5 and TRBJ1-1, is DAGVTQSPTHLIKTRGQQVTLRCSPISGHKSVSWYQQVLGQGPQFIFQYYEKEERGRGNFPDRFSARQFPNYSSELNVNALLLGDSALYLCASSLGVGEAFFGQGTRLTVV.

On this clone: Read data end 3 residues before the CDR3 end; the end is taken from the germline J gene. The genes are TRBV20-1 and TRBJ1-1, with no clear D. The germline V gene has CDR1 DFQATT and CDR2 SNEGSKA (reference sequence). The CDR3 covers 10 residues. CDR3 residues: CSARGPRAFF. Partial CDR3 DNA: TGCAGTGCTAGAGGTCCCAGA.

Remarks on this clone: The read terminates 3 residues ahead of where the CDR3 ends, so the germline J gene completes it. The chain has TRBV7-9 and TRBJ2-2, with TRBD1 matching over 7 bases. CDR1 SEHNR and CDR2 FQNEAQ come from the germline V gene (reference sequence). The CDR3 contains 15 residues. This CDR3 is CASSLTGSWTRQLFF. The CDR3 bases that were read are TGTGCCAGCAGTCTGACAGGGTCTTGGACCCGGCAG.

Notes on this clone: A junction end diverges from the germline sequence, so it may reflect a read error. The CDR3 is cut off 3 residues early in the read; its end comes from the germline J gene. The same CDR3 can be traced to other DNA sequences in this sample. The chain recombines TRBV7-6 with TRBJ1-3; D might be TRBD1 (6 bases). This CDR3 region has 16 residues. Germline assignment: CDR1 SGHVS and CDR2 FNYEAQ. Incomplete CDR3 DNA: TGTGCCAGCAGCACCGGGACACTGGCGTCTGGAAACACT. The encoded protein is CASSTGTLASGNT. The full CDR3 protein reads CASSTGTLASGNTIYF.

About this clone: The CDR3 end is not reached by the read, which stops 3 residues before it; the germline J gene fills it in. The J gene is TRBJ1-2, the V gene TRBV19; no clear D gene. The CDR3 sequence is 15 residues long. Germline CDR1 is LNHDA and CDR2 is SQIVND (reference sequence). The part of the CDR3 DNA that was read is TGTGCCAGTAGTACCTCACAGACCGGCTCCTACGAC. As protein: CASSTSQTGSYD. The CDR3, in full, reads CASSTSQTGSYDYTF.

About this clone itself: The read halts 3 residues ahead of the CDR3 end, with the missing end drawn from the germline J gene. The chain joins TRBV7-2 to TRBJ1-2; D remains ambiguous. Per the germline V gene, CDR1 is SGHTA and CDR2 is FQGNSA. The CDR3 loop spans 15 amino acids. The CDR3 is CASSRTGSQLYDYTF. The sequenced part of the CDR3 DNA is TGTGCCAGCAGCCGTACCGGGTCTCAACTCTACGAC.

A remark on this clone: The read comes to an end 3 residues before the CDR3 does, leaving the germline J gene to fill in the end. J is TRBJ2-7 and V is TRBV19; 8 nucleotides align to TRBD1. Trimming took 4 bases from V and 2 from J; bases not matched to a gene: 10. Germline loops: CDR1 LNHDA, CDR2 SQIVND (reference sequence). There are 16 residues in the CDR3. CDR3 region: CASSRIPGQATYEQYF. Partial CDR3 DNA: TGTGCCAGTAGTAGGATCCCGGGACAGGCGACCTACGAG.

A word on this clone: The CDR3 extends 3 residues past the end of the read, so its final part is completed from the germline J gene. The V gene is TRBV20-1, the J gene TRBJ1-2, with 7 bases matching TRBD1. V lost 5 bases, J lost 7 bases, and 13 bases stayed unmatched. The germline V gene encodes CDR1 DFQATT and CDR2 SNEGSKA (reference sequence). The CDR3 extends over 14 amino acids. The part of the CDR3 DNA that was read is TGCAGTGCTCCTGGGCGACAGGGTGAGACTGGC. It codes for CSAPGRQGETG. The CDR3 in full is CSAPGRQGETGYTF.

With regard to this clone: The read ends 3 residues shy of where the CDR3 ends; the end is completed using the germline J gene. The gene calls are TRBV30 and TRBJ1-4; the D is unclear. Germline V CDR1 and CDR2: GTSNPN, SVGIG (reference sequence). CDR3 size: 13 residues. Partial CDR3 DNA: TGTGCCTGGAGTACCCTTATTACTTCACCA. It translates to CAWSTLITSP. The whole CDR3 reads CAWSTLITSPLFF.

Regarding this clone: The sequenced fragment ends 3 residues before the CDR3 boundary, so the rest is inferred from the germline J gene. The chain couples TRBV19 to TRBJ1-1; 7 bases are a match to TRBD1. CDR3 length: 15 amino acids. Trimming removed 5 bases from V and 1 base from J; junction bases left unmatched: 7. CDR1 is LNHDA and CDR2 is SQIVND in the germline V gene (reference sequence). The chain's CDR3 is CASSSPRTGNTEAFF. The covered CDR3 bases are TGTGCCAGTAGTTCTCCCCGGACAGGGAACACTGAA.

With regard to this clone: The CDR3 is cut off 3 residues early in the read; its end comes from the germline J gene. The J gene is TRBJ2-5, the V gene TRBV5-1; 8 bases fit TRBD2. The CDR3 runs 16 residues. Germline loops: CDR1 SGHRS, CDR2 YFSETQ. The J segment lost 4 bases and the V segment lost 3 bases, leaving 11 bases of the junction unmatched. The covered CDR3 bases are TGCGCCAGCAGCTCTATCCCAAGCGGGAGAGGAGAGACC. It codes for CASSSIPSGRGET. The full CDR3 reads CASSSIPSGRGETQYF.

Worth noting for this clone: Sequencing ends 3 residues short of the CDR3 end; the germline J gene provides the rest. The chain joins TRBV2 to TRBJ1-2, with TRBD1 identical over 7 bases. Germline-derived CDR1 and CDR2 are SNHLY and FYNNEI. This CDR3 spans 18 amino acids. The CDR3 bases that were read are TGTGCCAGCAGTGAGGCGGGGGGACAGTTGTTGTCCACAGATACC. Translated: CASSEAGGQLLSTDT. The whole CDR3 sequence is CASSEAGGQLLSTDTYTF.

A remark on this clone: Sequencing ends 3 residues short of the CDR3 end; the germline J gene provides the rest. The chain uses TRBV13 and TRBJ2-7, with D perhaps matching TRBD1 (6 bases). The V and J ends lost 5 bases and 2 bases respectively, with 16 bases between them. Germline V gene sequence: CDR1 PRHDT, CDR2 FYEKMQ (reference sequence). The CDR3 has 15 amino acids. Here the CDR3 reads CASSTVTGSPYEQYF. The DNA read from the CDR3 is TGTGCCAGCAGCACAGTGACAGGCAGCCCCTACGAG.

As to this clone: The missing CDR3 end, 3 residues past where the read stops, is filled in from the germline J gene. J is TRBJ2-3 and V is TRBV5-4; weak D call: TRBD1 (5 bases). V was cut by 6 bases and J by 3 bases, with 11 bases left in between. The CDR3 contains 13 residues. Germline lookup yields CDR1 SGHNT and CDR2 YYREEE (reference sequence). CDR3: CASKRGWTDTQYF. Partial CDR3 DNA: TGTGCCAGCAAAAGGGGCTGGACAGATACG. The full variable domain, in which reference TRBV5-4 and TRBJ2-3 provide the parts outside the CDR3, is ETGVTQSPTHLIKTRGQQVTLRCSSQSGHNTVSWYQQALGQGPQFIFQYYREEENGRGNFPPRFSGLQFPNYSSELNVNALELDDSALYLCASKRGWTDTQYFGPGTRLTVL.

Comment on this clone: The read terminates 3 residues before the CDR3 end, so the remaining end is supplied by the germline J gene. The V call is TRBV2, the J call TRBJ1-5; the D is unclear. The CDR3 runs to 13 residues. V lost 3 bases and J lost 0, with 3 bases in between. Germline V CDR1 and CDR2: SNHLY, FYNNEI. The CDR3 sequence is CASSEYSNQPQHF. The sequenced CDR3 bases are TGTGCCAGCAGTGAGTATAGCAATCAGCCC.

As for this clone: The sequence runs out 3 residues before the end of the CDR3; the remainder is reconstructed from the germline J gene. The chain uses TRBV2 and TRBJ1-2; no clear D gene. Trimming took off 7 bases at V and 4 bases at J, with 13 bases between the two ends. CDR1 SNHLY and CDR2 FYNNEI come from the germline V gene. The CDR3 runs 13 residues. This CDR3 is CASTGGRPYGYTF. CDR3 DNA, as far as it was read: TGTGCCAGCACCGGAGGCAGGCCCTATGGC.

Turning to this clone: Read data end 3 residues before the CDR3 end; the end is taken from the germline J gene. The J gene is TRBJ2-3, the V gene TRBV30; 10 bases align to TRBD1. The CDR3 consists of 13 residues. Germline assignment: CDR1 GTSNPN and CDR2 SVGIG (reference sequence). The sequenced part of the CDR3 DNA is TGTGCCTCCACGACAGGGGGCGATCAGCCG. Translating gives CASTTGGDQP. The whole CDR3 reads CASTTGGDQPQYF.

As for this clone: The read stops 3 residues short of the end of the CDR3; the missing end is completed from the germline J gene. This chain links TRBV19 with TRBJ2-2, with 11 bases that match TRBD2. CDR3 length: 16 amino acids. The J segment lost 3 bases and the V segment lost 3 bases, leaving 3 bases of the junction unmatched. Germline V gives CDR1 LNHDA, CDR2 SQIVND (reference sequence). The CDR3 loop is CASSILAGGHTGELFF. Incomplete CDR3 DNA: TGTGCCAGTAGTATTTTAGCGGGAGGGCACACCGGGGAG.